Detailed here is one T cell receptor beta chain. What it binds is not known. This sample stems from a study of STAT3 mutations in large granular lymphocyte leukemia. Whole-study results and caveats: At least one immunodominant TCR beta clonotype appeared in every T-cell large granular lymphocyte leukemia patient. In about 35% of the 18 patients, new TCR clonotypes emerged after therapy.

TCRdb's table, derived via immunoSEQ multiplex PCR, lists solely in-frame clones and lacks some. The table records some 15,000 clones, over 90% of them present only once. J gave up 7 bases and V 5 bases, and 11 bases lay outside the gene matches. Germline V lookup: CDR1 LNHDA, CDR2 SQIVND (reference sequence). The CDR3 totals 15 residues. Sequencing was carried out using peripheral blood mononuclear cells. This sequence originates from a woman aged 50 to 65 with T-cell large granular lymphocyte leukemia. Some clones in this sample may be carry-over from other donors' samples. This sequence joins TRBV19 and TRBJ1-3; 7 bases are shared with TRBD1. The CDR3: CASSPMLGQWNTIYF. CDR3 nucleotides: TGTGCCAGTAGTCCAATGTTGGGACAGTGGAACACCATATATTTT.